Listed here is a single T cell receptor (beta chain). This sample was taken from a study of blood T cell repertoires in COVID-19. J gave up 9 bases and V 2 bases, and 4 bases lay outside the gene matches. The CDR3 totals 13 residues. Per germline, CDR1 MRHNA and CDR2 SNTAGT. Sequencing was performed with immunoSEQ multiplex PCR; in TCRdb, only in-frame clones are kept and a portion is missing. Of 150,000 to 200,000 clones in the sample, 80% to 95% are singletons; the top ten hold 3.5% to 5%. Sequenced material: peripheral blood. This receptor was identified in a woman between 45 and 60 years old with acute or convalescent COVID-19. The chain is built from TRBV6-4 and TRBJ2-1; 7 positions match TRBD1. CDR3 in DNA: TGTGCCAGCAGTGACGGCCACAGGGGTGAGCAGTTCTTC. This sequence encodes CASSDGHRGEQFF.